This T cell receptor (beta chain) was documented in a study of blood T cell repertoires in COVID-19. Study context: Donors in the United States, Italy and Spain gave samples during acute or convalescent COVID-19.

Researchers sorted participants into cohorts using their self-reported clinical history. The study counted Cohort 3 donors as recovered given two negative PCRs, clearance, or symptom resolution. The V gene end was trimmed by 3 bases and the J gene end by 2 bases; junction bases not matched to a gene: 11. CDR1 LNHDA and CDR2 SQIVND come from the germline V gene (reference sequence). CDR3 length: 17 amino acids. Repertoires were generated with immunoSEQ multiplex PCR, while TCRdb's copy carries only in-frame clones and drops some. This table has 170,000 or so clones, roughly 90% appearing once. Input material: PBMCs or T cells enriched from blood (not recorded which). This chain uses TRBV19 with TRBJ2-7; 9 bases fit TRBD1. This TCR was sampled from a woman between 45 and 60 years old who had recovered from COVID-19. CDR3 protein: CASSMRGMGQGAYEQYF. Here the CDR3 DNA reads TGTGCCAGTAGTATGAGGGGGATGGGACAGGGAGCCTACGAGCAGTACTTC.